The T cell receptor beta chain under discussion was sequenced for a study of T-cell memory formation after mild COVID-19. Whole-study findings and limits: CD4+ contracting clones lay mainly in CM and EM, CD8+ ones in EMRA. What remained unconfirmed was the SARS-CoV-2 specificity of second-wave clones peaking on day 37.

A 5'RACE reaction primed in the constant segment made cDNA libraries of TCR alpha and TCR beta, and these carried sample barcodes and UMIs. MiXCR was run by TCRdb on the 5' RACE reads, yielding one entry per CDR3 protein. The table includes some 330,000 distinct CDR3 sequences, under 25% detected once. Concerning this clonotype: Its antigen is not identified.

This CDR3 has 14 amino acids. Trimming took 7 bases from V and 3 from J; bases not matched to a gene: 7. Per germline, CDR1 SEHNR and CDR2 FQNEAQ (reference sequence). The V call is TRBV7-9, the J call TRBJ2-7; TRBD1 aligns across 9 bases. The TCR originated in an adult woman who had mild COVID-19 (a few samples of this study predate the infection). Cell type and time point are not known. The sample taken for sequencing was PBMCs or a T cell subset sorted from them (not recorded which). The CDR3 here is CASTPADRGYEQYF. CDR3 nucleotides: TGTGCCAGCACCCCCGCGGACAGGGGCTACGAGCAGTACTTC.